The rows below give T cell receptor beta chains drawn from one sample of a study of OX40 agonist ivuxolimab in advanced cancers. TCRdb's copy holds only in-frame clones and misses some; the assay was immunoSEQ multiplex PCR. The sample shows 76,000 or so clones, 85% of them seen only once. The sequences come from CD4+ or CD8+ T cells sorted from blood, collected in a trial of the OX40 agonist ivuxolimab. The receptors shown here come from an adult with an advanced solid tumor such as melanoma, head and neck, liver or kidney cancer. The CDR3 runs from the conserved cysteine through the conserved F or W. The D gene is left open where the match is weak. Only some rows state a clone size, as once, few, many or a class for expanded clones.

d_gene: TRBD1; j_gene: TRBJ1-5; abundance: -; v_gene: TRBV2; CDR3nt: TGTGCCAGCAGTAGAGGGACAGATAGCAATCAGCCCCAGCATTTT; CDR3aa: CASSRGTDSNQPQHF
d_gene: -; j_gene: TRBJ1-2; abundance: -; v_gene: TRBV10-1; CDR3nt: TGCGCCAGCAGTGAGTCCGGGGGAGCATGGGGCTACACCTTC; CDR3aa: CASSESGGAWGYTF
d_gene: -; j_gene: TRBJ2-5; abundance: -; v_gene: TRBV7-2; CDR3nt: TGTGCCAGCAGCTTATGGGTGGGTGGAGAGACCCAGTACTTC; CDR3aa: CASSLWVGGETQYF
d_gene: TRBD1; j_gene: TRBJ2-7; abundance: -; v_gene: TRBV7-3; CDR3nt: TGTGCCAGCAGCCTCGACAGGGATAGGGAGCAGTACTTC; CDR3aa: CASSLDRDREQYF
d_gene: TRBD1; j_gene: TRBJ2-7; abundance: -; v_gene: TRBV19; CDR3nt: TGTGCCAGTAGTATCCGGGACAGGGTGACCAACGAGCAGTACTTC; CDR3aa: CASSIRDRVTNEQYF
d_gene: -; j_gene: TRBJ1-1; abundance: -; v_gene: TRBV7-9; CDR3nt: TGTGCCAGCAGCTTAACCGGTGGGGTGAACACTGAAGCTTTCTTT; CDR3aa: CASSLTGGVNTEAFF
d_gene: -; j_gene: TRBJ2-5; abundance: -; v_gene: TRBV5-1; CDR3nt: TGCGCCAGCAGCTTGGGAACCGATGTCCAAGAGACCCAGTACTTC; CDR3aa: CASSLGTDVQETQYF
d_gene: -; j_gene: TRBJ2-7; abundance: -; v_gene: TRBV27; CDR3nt: TGTGCCAGCAGCCCCCGGCAGGGCCCCTACGAGCAGTACTTC; CDR3aa: CASSPRQGPYEQYF
d_gene: TRBD1; j_gene: TRBJ2-1; abundance: -; v_gene: TRBV2; CDR3nt: TGTGCCAGCAGTGAAGAGGGGGCGCAAATTGATGAGCAGTTCTTC; CDR3aa: CASSEEGAQIDEQFF
d_gene: TRBD1; j_gene: TRBJ1-2; abundance: few; v_gene: TRBV29-1; CDR3nt: TGCAGCGTAGATAGGACAGGGGGTATCTATGGCTACACCTTC; CDR3aa: CSVDRTGGIYGYTF
d_gene: -; j_gene: TRBJ1-2; abundance: -; v_gene: TRBV7-2; CDR3nt: TGTGCCAGCAGCCCCCGGAACGTAAACTATGGCTACACCTTC; CDR3aa: CASSPRNVNYGYTF
d_gene: TRBD2; j_gene: TRBJ2-7; abundance: -; v_gene: TRBV9; CDR3nt: TGTGCCAGCAGCGTAGGTTCTAGCGGGGCCTACGAGCAGTACTTC; CDR3aa: CASSVGSSGAYEQYF
d_gene: TRBD1; j_gene: TRBJ1-5; abundance: -; v_gene: TRBV7-7; CDR3nt: TGTGCCAGCAGCAAGATCGGGACAGGGGACAATCAGCCCCAGCATTTT; CDR3aa: CASSKIGTGDNQPQHF
d_gene: -; j_gene: TRBJ1-2; abundance: -; v_gene: TRBV7-2; CDR3nt: TGTGCCAGCAGCGCCGGGGGAGGGGGTGTGGGCTACACCTTC; CDR3aa: CASSAGGGGVGYTF
d_gene: TRBD1; j_gene: TRBJ1-1; abundance: -; v_gene: TRBV6-5; CDR3nt: TGTGCCGTAGGATTCCGGGGACAGGGGAACACTGAAGCTTTCTTT; CDR3aa: CAVGFRGQGNTEAFF
d_gene: -; j_gene: TRBJ2-4; abundance: -; v_gene: TRBV5-5; CDR3nt: TGTGCCAGCAGCGGCGGACAGACGGCCAAAAACATTCAGTACTTC; CDR3aa: CASSGGQTAKNIQYF
d_gene: TRBD1; j_gene: TRBJ1-1; abundance: -; v_gene: TRBV5-1; CDR3nt: TGCGCCAGCAGCTTGGGGGACAGGCTCACTGAAGCTTTCTTT; CDR3aa: CASSLGDRLTEAFF
d_gene: -; j_gene: TRBJ2-7; abundance: -; v_gene: TRBV10-3; CDR3nt: TGTGCCATCAGTGAGAGGTACGAGCAGTACTTC; CDR3aa: CAISERYEQYF
d_gene: TRBD2; j_gene: TRBJ2-5; abundance: few; v_gene: TRBV19; CDR3nt: TGTGCCAGTAGTGGACTAGACAAAGAGACCCAGTACTTC; CDR3aa: CASSGLDKETQYF
d_gene: -; j_gene: TRBJ1-1; abundance: -; v_gene: TRBV18; CDR3nt: TGTGCCAGCTCACCGGAGATTGGGAACACTGAAGCTTTCTTT; CDR3aa: CASSPEIGNTEAFF
d_gene: -; j_gene: TRBJ1-5; abundance: -; v_gene: TRBV6-5; CDR3nt: TGTGCCAGCAGGAGAGAAGGGGAGAATAAGCATTTT; CDR3aa: CASRREGENKHF
d_gene: -; j_gene: TRBJ2-1; abundance: -; v_gene: TRBV19; CDR3nt: TGTGCCAGTAGTATTTGGACAACCAATGAGCAGTTCTTC; CDR3aa: CASSIWTTNEQFF
d_gene: TRBD2; j_gene: TRBJ2-5; abundance: -; v_gene: TRBV9; CDR3nt: TGTGCCAGCAGCGCTCTGGGGGGGTACCAAGAGACCCAGTACTTC; CDR3aa: CASSALGGYQETQYF
d_gene: -; j_gene: TRBJ2-7; abundance: -; v_gene: TRBV4-2; CDR3nt: TGTGCCAGCAGCCGCGGACTCCCAAGGTCCTACGAGCAGTACTTC; CDR3aa: CASSRGLPRSYEQYF
d_gene: TRBD1; j_gene: TRBJ2-5; abundance: -; v_gene: TRBV29-1; CDR3nt: TGCAGCGTTGAAGGCGACAGGGCCCAAGAGACCCAGTACTTC; CDR3aa: CSVEGDRAQETQYF
d_gene: TRBD1; j_gene: TRBJ2-4; abundance: -; v_gene: TRBV4-1; CDR3nt: TGCGCCAGCAGCCAAGAGGGGGACAGGACCAAAAACATTCAGTACTTC; CDR3aa: CASSQEGDRTKNIQYF
d_gene: TRBD1; j_gene: TRBJ1-2; abundance: -; v_gene: TRBV6-5; CDR3nt: TGTGCCAGCAGGACACCTACCAGGGGGAGTTATGGCTACACCTTC; CDR3aa: CASRTPTRGSYGYTF
d_gene: TRBD1; j_gene: TRBJ2-7; abundance: -; v_gene: TRBV5-4; CDR3nt: TGTGCCAGCAGGCCCAGGGGGCCCTACGAGCAGTACTTC; CDR3aa: CASRPRGPYEQYF
d_gene: TRBD1; j_gene: TRBJ2-3; abundance: -; v_gene: TRBV6-1; CDR3nt: TGTGCCAGCAGGGCCGGGACAGGGACCACAGATACGCAGTATTTT; CDR3aa: CASRAGTGTTDTQYF
d_gene: TRBD1; j_gene: TRBJ2-7; abundance: -; v_gene: TRBV18; CDR3nt: TGTGCCAGCTCACCGGGGACAGCAGCATACGAGCAGTACTTC; CDR3aa: CASSPGTAAYEQYF